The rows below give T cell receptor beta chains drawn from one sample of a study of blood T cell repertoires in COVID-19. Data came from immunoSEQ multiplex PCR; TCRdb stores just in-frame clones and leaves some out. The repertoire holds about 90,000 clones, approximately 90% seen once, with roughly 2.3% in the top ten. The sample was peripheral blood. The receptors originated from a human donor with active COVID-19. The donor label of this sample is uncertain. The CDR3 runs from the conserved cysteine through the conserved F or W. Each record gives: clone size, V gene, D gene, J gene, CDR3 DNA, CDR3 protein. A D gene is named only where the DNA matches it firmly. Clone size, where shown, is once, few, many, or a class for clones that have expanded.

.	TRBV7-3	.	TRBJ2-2	TGTGCCAGCAGCCAAGACATGGCCCCCGGGGAGCTGTTTTTT	CASSQDMAPGELFF
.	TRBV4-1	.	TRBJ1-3	TGCGCCAGCAGCCAAGAAGGGAGCTCTGGAAACACCATATATTTT	CASSQEGSSGNTIYF
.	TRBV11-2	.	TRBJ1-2	TGTGCCAGCAGCCTCGTTACAGACGGGGATTCGGGAGGCTACACCTTC	CASSLVTDGDSGGYTF
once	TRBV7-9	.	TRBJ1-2	TGTGCCAGCAGCCCCGGACAGTCCTATGGCTACACCTTC	CASSPGQSYGYTF
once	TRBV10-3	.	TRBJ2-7	TGTGCCATCAGTGAGACAGGGTTATACGAGCAGTACTTC	CAISETGLYEQYF
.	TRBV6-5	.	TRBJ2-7	TGTGCCAGCATTGGGTACGGGACCTACGAGCAGTACTTC	CASIGYGTYEQYF
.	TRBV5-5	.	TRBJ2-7	TGTGCCAGCAGCTTGTTCCAGGTTTCCGAGCAGTACTTC	CASSLFQVSEQYF
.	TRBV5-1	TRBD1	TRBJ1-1	TGCGCCAGCAGCTTAGGACAGGGGCACCCTGAAGCTTTCTTT	CASSLGQGHPEAFF
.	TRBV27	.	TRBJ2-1	TGTGCCAGCAGTTTAGGAGGATACAATGAGCAGTTCTTC	CASSLGGYNEQFF
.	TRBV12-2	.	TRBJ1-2	TGTGCAAGTCGCAAGACGCAGATAAAACAGAGATCTAACTATGGCTACACCTTC	CASRKTQIKQRSNYGYTF
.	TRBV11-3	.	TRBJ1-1	TGTGCCAGCAGCCACGACAGAGGCGCTGAAGCTTTCTTT	CASSHDRGAEAFF
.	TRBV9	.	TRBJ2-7	TGTGCCAGCAGCGTCTCCTGGACTTCCTACGAGCAGTACTTC	CASSVSWTSYEQYF
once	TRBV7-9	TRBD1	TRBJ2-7	TGTGCCAGCACGACAGGGCACTCCTACGAGCAGTACTTC	CASTTGHSYEQYF
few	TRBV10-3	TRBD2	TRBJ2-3	TGTGCCATCAGTTTAGCGGGGGGGAGCACAGATACGCAGTATTTT	CAISLAGGSTDTQYF
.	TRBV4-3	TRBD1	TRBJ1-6	TGCGCCAGCAGCCAAGAACAGGGGGCAATTTCACCCCTCCACTTT	CASSQEQGAISPLHF
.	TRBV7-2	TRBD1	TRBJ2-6	TGTGCCAGCAGCTTATATAGGGGGCAGCTCTCTGGGGCCAACGTCCTGACTTTC	CASSLYRGQLSGANVLTF
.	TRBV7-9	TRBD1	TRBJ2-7	TGTGCCAGCAGCCAAGGGACAGGACCGTACGAGCAGTACTTC	CASSQGTGPYEQYF